The 18 T cell receptor beta chains below all came from one sample that was sequenced in a study of identical twins. TCRdb fed the 5' RACE reads into MiXCR, producing one record per CDR3 protein. In the table there are around 230,000 distinct CDR3 sequences, roughly 10% of which are singletons. Sample: memory (CD45RO+) T cells sorted from blood. The source is a woman under 30 in good health.

This clonotype was seen more than once but under ten times. The CDR3 nucleotides read TGTGCCAGCGCCCCTGGGACAGGGACTTACGTTGACTACGGCGAGCAGTACTTC. Translating gives CASAPGTGTYVDYGEQYF. The gene calls are TRBV14 and TRBJ2-7; TRBD1 matches at 9 bases. The V segment lost 8 bases and the J segment 6 bases; nucleotides outside the gene matches: 23. Germline CDR1 and CDR2: SGHDN and FVKESK. The CDR3 extends over 18 amino acids.

This clonotype appeared many times. The genes are TRBV20-1 and TRBJ2-3; the D gene is possibly TRBD1 (6 bases). V gave up 5 bases and J gave up 4 bases, with 19 bases separating them. The CDR3 totals 15 residues. Germline V gene sequence: CDR1 DFQATT, CDR2 SNEGSKA (reference sequence). The chain's CDR3 is CSAEHRDKEADTQYF. The CDR3 nucleotides read TGCAGTGCTGAACACCGGGACAAGGAGGCAGATACGCAGTATTTT.

This clonotype was detected many times. The chain has TRBV6-5 and TRBJ1-1; no reliable D call. The CDR3 is made up of 11 amino acids. Per germline, CDR1 MNHEY and CDR2 SVGAGI. The ends were cut back, 6 bases at V and 8 bases at J, with 10 bases in the middle. The CDR3 sequence is CASSPIKEAFF. CDR3 nucleotides: TGTGCCAGCAGCCCCATTAAGGAAGCTTTCTTT.

This clonotype was detected many times. The CDR3 DNA follows: TGTGCCAGCAGCCCCGTTGGGGGAAGCACAGATACGCAGTATTTT. It encodes CASSPVGGSTDTQYF. This sequence joins TRBV11-2 and TRBJ2-3, with D perhaps TRBD1 or TRBD2 (5 bases each). Trimming took 5 bases from V and 0 from J, leaving 12 bases between them. This CDR3 contains 15 residues. Germline V gene data show CDR1 as SGHAT and CDR2 as FQNNGV.

This clonotype was detected ten times or more. This chain joins TRBV12-3 or TRBV12-4 and TRBJ2-3; 7 bases align to TRBD1. The CDR3 is made up of 14 amino acids. The V and J ends lost 5 bases and 6 bases, in that order; junction bases with no gene match: 8. CDR3 nucleotide sequence: TGTGCCAGCAGTCCAGGCATCAGGGGGGATACGCAGTATTTT. It is translated as CASSPGIRGDTQYF.

The chain employs TRBV6-7 and TRBJ2-2, with a possible D match to TRBD2 (6 bases). TRBV6-7 qualifies as an ORF whose function is uncertain. V was trimmed by 2 bases and J by 1 base, leaving 11 bases between them. The CDR3 is 16 residues long. The CDR3 coding sequence is TGTGCCAGCAGTTACAGTCCTAGCGAGAACACCGGGGAGCTGTTTTTT. Protein product: CASSYSPSENTGELFF.

This clonotype occurred a few times. CDR3 coding DNA: TGTGCCAGCAGCCATTTGGGCGGATCAATAGCCAAAAACATTCAGTACTTC. Translating gives CASSHLGGSIAKNIQYF. V is TRBV3-1 and J is TRBJ2-4; no clear D gene. Looked up from germline, CDR1 is LGHDT and CDR2 is YNNKEL (reference sequence). This CDR3 contains 17 residues. V was pared by 3 bases and J by 0 bases, with 15 bases between.

The table lists this clonotype with a few counts. The J gene is TRBJ2-7, the V gene TRBV20-1; no reliable D call. With 3 bases removed from V and 3 bases from J, the gap between germline ends came to 18 bases. Per germline, CDR1 DFQATT and CDR2 SNEGSKA (reference sequence). This CDR3 contains 15 residues. The CDR3 here is CSASHPRLFSYEQYF. CDR3 DNA: TGCAGTGCTAGTCACCCACGATTATTCAGCTACGAGCAGTACTTC.

In this sample, this clonotype turned up a few times. CDR3 DNA: TGTGCCAGCAGTTTATGGGTAGCGGGGGGGAGCAATGAGCAGTTCTTC. Its translation: CASSLWVAGGSNEQFF. V usage is TRBV12-3 or TRBV12-4 and J usage is TRBJ2-1; 11 nucleotides line up with TRBD2. The CDR3 runs 16 residues. The V and J ends lost 2 bases and 6 bases, in that order; junction bases with no gene match: 6.

Ten or more counts support this clonotype. The V and J genes are TRBV7-8 and TRBJ2-1; D not certain. Trimming removed 0 bases at V and 9 bases at J, with 12 bases between. Germline CDR1 SGHVS, CDR2 FQNEAQ. The CDR3 length is 14 residues. The CDR3 bases are TGTGCCAGCAGCTTAGCGATGGGCGCTAGTGAGCAGTTCTTC. Protein: CASSLAMGASEQFF.

V is TRBV6-1 and J is TRBJ1-1, with 9 bases that match TRBD1. Looked up from germline, CDR1 is MNHNS and CDR2 is SASEGT. The CDR3 is 14 residues long. With V trimmed by 7 bases and J by 6 bases, 9 bases remained unmatched. In nucleotides, the CDR3 is TGTGCCAGCATATCGACAGGGGGTAGCCCTGAAGCTTTCTTT. Its protein is CASISTGGSPEAFF.

V gene TRBV5-1 combines with J gene TRBJ2-5, with TRBD2 matching 10 bases. The CDR3 contains 15 residues. J gave up 5 bases and V 5 bases, and 9 bases lay outside the gene matches. CDR1 is SGHRS, CDR2 YFSETQ, per germline. The CDR3 reads CASSISGGAEETQYF. DNA for the CDR3: TGCGCCAGCAGTATCAGCGGGGGGGCCGAGGAGACCCAGTACTTC.

This clonotype was recorded a few times. V and J are TRBV12-3 or TRBV12-4 and TRBJ2-2; TRBD1 might be the D (5 bases). This CDR3 is 16 amino acids long. Trimming pared 6 bases from V and 1 base from J, leaving 15 bases between. The CDR3 here is CASSPSPGQNTGELFF. The CDR3 nucleotides are TGTGCCAGCAGCCCCTCACCCGGACAGAACACCGGGGAGCTGTTTTTT.

This clonotype was picked up a small number of times. The V call is TRBV10-2, the J call TRBJ1-5, with D maybe TRBD1 (6 bases). This CDR3 is built from 15 residues. V lost 8 bases, J lost 4 bases, and 18 bases lay in between. The germline V gene encodes CDR1 WSHSY and CDR2 SAAADI. The CDR3 here is CASSDSGGPNQPQHF. Here the CDR3 DNA reads TGCGCCAGCTCGGACTCCGGGGGGCCTAATCAGCCCCAGCATTTT.

The chain recombines TRBV7-6 with TRBJ2-3; possibly TRBD1 or TRBD2 for D (5 bases each). Germline CDR1 SGHVS, CDR2 FNYEAQ. CDR3 size: 18 residues. V lost 5 bases to trimming and J lost 2 bases, with 23 bases between them. The CDR3 here is CASSIPQGGFGYTDTQYF. The CDR3, as DNA: TGTGCCAGCAGCATCCCCCAGGGCGGGTTTGGCTACACAGATACGCAGTATTTT.

The rearrangement uses TRBV7-6 and TRBJ2-1; a possible D gene is TRBD2 (5 bases). The CDR3 is 16 amino acids. Trimming pared 0 bases from V and 5 bases from J, leaving 14 bases between. Germline CDR1 is SGHVS and CDR2 is FNYEAQ. Here the CDR3 reads CASSLARASPNNEQFF. As DNA, the CDR3 is TGTGCCAGCAGCTTAGCGAGGGCCAGTCCCAACAATGAGCAGTTCTTC.

The chain links TRBV6-1 to TRBJ2-3; 11 nucleotides agree with TRBD2. With V trimmed by 7 bases and J by 2 bases, 17 bases remained unmatched. This CDR3 has 19 amino acids. Germline V gene data show CDR1 as MNHNS and CDR2 as SASEGT. CDR3 nucleotides: TGTGCCAGCACCCGCCTTCCCTTCGGGACTAGCGGCCCCACAGATACGCAGTATTTT. It yields the protein CASTRLPFGTSGPTDTQYF.

This clonotype was counted only a few times. The CDR3 loop is CASIRVLGEGHIYEQYF. CDR3 nucleotide sequence: TGTGCCAGCATTCGCGTTCTTGGGGAGGGACATATCTACGAGCAGTACTTC. The chain has TRBV6-2 or TRBV6-3 and TRBJ2-7, with a possible D match to TRBD2 (7 bases). There are 17 residues in the CDR3. The V end lost 7 bases, the J end lost 3 bases, and 25 bases lay between the germline ends. The germline gives CDR1 MNHEY, CDR2 SVGEGT.